The 27 T cell receptor beta chains reported below all come from one sample, sequenced in a study of T cells in Graves' hyperthyroidism and ophthalmopathy. Researchers took RNA transcripts and amplified the TCR beta CDR3 regions from them. The primer set for the first-round RT-PCR of the TCR CDR3 was HTBI. Via MiXCR, TCRdb re-called the multiplex PCR reads, giving one row per CDR3 protein. There are over 400,000 distinct CDR3 sequences in the sample; roughly 23% occur only once, and about half lies in the top ten. Source material: blood. These TCRs come from a woman in her seventies with Graves' ophthalmopathy.

About this clonotype itself: A much larger clone lies a single base off, so this may be a read error. V and J are TRBV20-1 and TRBJ1-1; a possible D gene is TRBD1 (5 bases). CDR3 length: 14 residues. The germline V gene has CDR1 DFQATT and CDR2 SNEGSKA (reference sequence). In DNA form, the CDR3 reads TGCAGTGCTCGGGACCGACGATTGAACACTAAAGCTTTCTTT. Protein sequence: CSARDRRLNTKAFF.

This clonotype was seen many times. The chain uses TRBV7-2 and TRBJ2-5; no clear D gene. The CDR3 covers 12 residues. Germline CDR1 reads SGHTA; CDR2 reads FQGNSA. V lost 4 bases and J 7 bases, leaving 10 bases between the germline ends. Here the CDR3 DNA reads TGTGCCAGCAGCTCCCCGCCTGGGACCCAGTACTTC. This gives the protein CASSSPPGTQYF.

This clonotype has more than one count but fewer than ten. Here the CDR3 DNA reads TGTGCCAGTACCACCGGGACAGCCTGGACCGGGGAGCTGTTTTTT. This translates into CASTTGTAWTGELFF. V usage is TRBV19 and J usage is TRBJ2-2; 7 bases match TRBD1. After removal of 7 bases from V and 5 bases from J, the junction contained 10 bases not matched to a gene. The CDR3 has 15 residues. In germline, CDR1 is LNHDA, CDR2 SQIVND (reference sequence).

This clonotype was picked up many times. The chain links TRBV7-2 to TRBJ1-5; TRBD1 matches at 7 bases. CDR1 and CDR2 (germline): SGHTA, FQGNSA. J gave up 7 bases and V 0 bases, and 3 bases lay outside the gene matches. This CDR3 region has 14 residues. CDR3 DNA: TGTGCCAGCAGCTTAGCAGGGGGCAGCCAGCCCCAGCATTTT. Its protein is CASSLAGGSQPQHF.

A single count supports this clonotype. This rearrangement joins TRBV9 to TRBJ1-2; 7 nucleotides agree with TRBD1. The CDR3 is made up of 15 amino acids. Unmatched junction bases numbered 12, after V lost 5 bases and J lost 5 bases. Germline assignment: CDR1 SGDLS and CDR2 YYNGEE. The CDR3: CASSSWTGGRYGYTF. The CDR3 bases are TGTGCCAGCAGTTCCTGGACAGGCGGAAGGTATGGCTACACCTTC.

The chain combines TRBV19 with TRBJ1-5; D unclear. V was shortened by 3 bases and J by 3 bases, with 6 bases between the two germline ends. The CDR3 loop spans 13 amino acids. CDR1 is LNHDA, CDR2 SQIVND, per germline (reference sequence). The CDR3 reads CASSMGINQPQHF. The DNA for the CDR3 is TGTGCCAGTAGTATGGGCATCAATCAGCCCCAGCATTTT.

This clonotype has ten or more counts. The chain recombines TRBV12-3 or TRBV12-4 with TRBJ1-1; D might be TRBD1 (5 bases). Trimming pared 5 bases from V and 1 base from J, leaving 11 bases between. The CDR3 covers 14 residues. The DNA for the CDR3 is TGTGCCAGCAGTGCAGGGACCCGGAACACTGAAGCTTTCTTT. The encoded protein is CASSAGTRNTEAFF.

Many counts were recorded for this clonotype. The gene calls are TRBV2 and TRBJ1-1; a weak D match, TRBD1 (5 bases). Germline CDR1 reads SNHLY; CDR2 reads FYNNEI. V lost 9 bases and J lost 3, with 11 bases in between. The CDR3 length is 12 residues. This CDR3 reads CASWGGDTEAFF. In DNA form, the CDR3 reads TGTGCCAGTTGGGGGGGAGACACTGAAGCTTTCTTT.

This clonotype appeared a few times. The chain is built from TRBV20-1 and TRBJ1-6; D perhaps matches TRBD1 (6 bases). V was cut by 0 bases and J by 7 bases, with 10 bases left in between. Germline V gene sequence: CDR1 DFQATT, CDR2 SNEGSKA (reference sequence). The CDR3 contains 14 residues. The CDR3: CSARDMGANSPLHF. The DNA of the CDR3 is TGCAGTGCTAGAGATATGGGGGCAAATTCACCCCTCCACTTT.

The rearrangement links TRBV6-1 to TRBJ2-2; D tentatively reads TRBD1 or TRBD2 (5 bases each). V was pared by 4 bases and J by 0 bases, with 12 bases between. Germline CDR1 MNHNS, CDR2 SASEGT. The CDR3 runs to 16 residues. In DNA form, the CDR3 reads TGTGCCAGCAGTGTCACAGGACTCGCGAACACCGGGGAGCTGTTTTTT. As protein: CASSVTGLANTGELFF.

Many counts were recorded for this clonotype. V and J are TRBV7-9 and TRBJ2-4, with TRBD2 identical over 11 bases. Germline-derived CDR1 and CDR2 are SEHNR and FQNEAQ (reference sequence). Trimming cost V 5 bases and J 7 bases; bases outside gene matches: 10. This CDR3 is 16 amino acids long. CDR3 loop: CASSTAAGLAANIQYF. The CDR3 DNA sequence: TGTGCCAGCAGCACAGCTGCGGGACTAGCGGCGAACATTCAGTACTTC.

This chain links TRBV19 with TRBJ2-7; 7 bases are shared with TRBD1. The CDR3 length is 19 residues. Trimming cost V 5 bases and J 2 bases; bases outside gene matches: 21. Germline V gene sequence: CDR1 LNHDA, CDR2 SQIVND (reference sequence). CDR3 residues: CASSQYTSPKTGFPYEQYF. CDR3 sequence (DNA): TGTGCCAGTAGTCAATACACCTCGCCGAAGACAGGGTTCCCCTACGAGCAGTACTTC.

This clonotype was counted a few times. V usage is TRBV19 and J usage is TRBJ2-3, with TRBD2 matching over 15 bases. The CDR3 loop spans 14 amino acids. CDR1 is LNHDA and CDR2 is SQIVND in the germline V gene (reference sequence). Germline trimming cut 10 bases from V and 5 bases from J; bases unmatched to any gene: 4. CDR3 nucleotides: TGTGCCACCTGGACTAGCGGGAGGGGAGATACGCAGTATTTT. It encodes CATWTSGRGDTQYF.

This clonotype was seen a handful of times. The chain employs TRBV19 and TRBJ1-1; 9 bases are a match to TRBD1. CDR1 is LNHDA and CDR2 is SQIVND in the germline V gene (reference sequence). J gave up 5 bases and V 9 bases, and 4 bases lay outside the gene matches. This CDR3 has 12 amino acids. CDR3 protein: CASRDRVTEAFF. DNA for the CDR3: TGTGCCAGCCGGGACAGGGTAACTGAAGCTTTCTTT. Using reference TRBV19 and TRBJ1-1 for the parts outside the CDR3, the full variable domain is DGGITQSPKYLFRKEGQNVTLSCEQNLNHDAMYWYRQDPGQGLRLIYYSQIVNDFQKGDIAEGYSVSREKKESFPLTVTSAQKNPTAFYLCASRDRVTEAFFGQGTRLTVV.

There are a few counts of this clonotype. The rearrangement uses TRBV5-1 and TRBJ1-4; 8 bases align to TRBD1. The length of the CDR3 is 14 residues. The V gene's germline CDR1 is SGHRS and CDR2 YFSETQ. Trimming cost V 4 bases and J 8 bases; bases outside gene matches: 7. CDR3 bases: TGCGCCAGCAGCCAGCAGGGGGCAGGCGAAAAACTGTTTTTT. Protein product: CASSQQGAGEKLFF.

This clonotype was detected a few times. The chain has TRBV7-8 and TRBJ2-1, with 14 bases that match TRBD2. After removal of 1 base from V and 10 bases from J, the junction contained 3 bases not matched to a gene. The CDR3 is 15 residues long. Germline CDR1 reads SGHVS; CDR2 reads FQNEAQ. CDR3 coding DNA: TGTGCCAGCAGCTTAGTGGGACTAGCGGGAGTAGAGCAGTTCTTC. The encoded protein is CASSLVGLAGVEQFF. Looking up the rest from reference TRBV7-8 and TRBJ2-1 gives the full variable domain: GAGVSQSPRYKVAKRGQDVALRCDPISGHVSLFWYQQALGQGPEFLTYFQNEAQLDKSGLPSDRFFAERPEGSVSTLKIQRTQQEDSAVYLCASSLVGLAGVEQFFGPGTRLTVL.

This clonotype was counted a few times. The V gene is TRBV20-1, the J gene TRBJ2-7, with 8 positions matching TRBD2. Germline V gene lookup returns CDR1 DFQATT and CDR2 SNEGSKA (reference sequence). CDR3 length: 16 residues. Trimming removed 1 base from V and 4 bases from J; junction bases left unmatched: 12. CDR3 sequence (DNA): TGCAGTGCTAGAGGTGGGGCGGGACTAGGCCCTTACGAGCAGTACTTC. Translating gives CSARGGAGLGPYEQYF.

The table lists this clonotype with a count of one. CDR3 in amino acids: CASSDPTGELFF. The CDR3 coding sequence is TGCGCCAGCAGTGACCCCACCGGGGAGCTGTTTTTT. The rearrangement links TRBV10-2 to TRBJ2-2; D gene unclear. The CDR3 runs to 12 residues. Germline lookup yields CDR1 WSHSY and CDR2 SAAADI. Trimming pared 3 bases from V and 4 bases from J, leaving 3 bases between.

This clonotype was found many times. The chain combines TRBV5-1 with TRBJ1-1, with 9 bases matching TRBD1. The CDR3 extends over 15 amino acids. CDR1 is SGHRS, CDR2 YFSETQ, per germline. The V segment lost 4 bases and the J segment 4 bases; nucleotides outside the gene matches: 8. The CDR3 nucleotides read TGCGCCAGCAGCCACGGGGGACAGGGTTTCACTGAAGCTTTCTTT. Encoded protein: CASSHGGQGFTEAFF.

About this clonotype itself: This could be a read error, since a much larger clone is one nucleotide away. The V gene is TRBV12-3 or TRBV12-4, the J gene TRBJ1-1; D gene unclear. The CDR3 sequence is 15 residues long. V was shortened by 1 base and J by 0 bases, with 9 bases between the two germline ends. Written as DNA, the CDR3 is TGTGCCAGCAGTTTAGGTGGGAACGTGAACACTGAAGCTTTCTTT. It translates to CASSLGGNVNTEAFF.

The J gene is TRBJ2-1, the V gene TRBV11-2, with 7 positions matching TRBD2. The V gene's germline CDR1 is SGHAT and CDR2 FQNNGV. The CDR3 is 14 amino acids. The V segment lost 2 bases and the J segment 8 bases; nucleotides outside the gene matches: 6. CDR3 DNA: TGTGCCAGCAGCTTAAGGGGTGCGGGGGATGAGCAGTTCTTC. Its translation: CASSLRGAGDEQFF.

There are a few counts of this clonotype. This chain's CDR3 is CASSPQWEDYEQYF. CDR3 nucleotide sequence: TGTGCCAGCTCACCACAATGGGAGGACTACGAGCAGTACTTC. V is TRBV18 and J is TRBJ2-7, with D maybe TRBD2 (6 bases). V lost 1 base to trimming and J lost 3 bases, with 10 bases between them. This CDR3 is 14 amino acids long. Germline CDR1 and CDR2: KGHSH and LQKENI.

This clonotype was seen only a few times. The chain combines TRBV4-1 with TRBJ2-1; D might be TRBD1 (6 bases). The CDR3 totals 15 residues. Trimming left V 3 bases short and J 3 bases short, with 12 bases between. The germline gives CDR1 MGHRA, CDR2 YSYEKL. DNA for the CDR3: TGCGCCAGCAGCCAGCAGGGGACCCTCTACAATGAGCAGTTCTTC. Protein product: CASSQQGTLYNEQFF.

This chain joins TRBV10-1 and TRBJ2-2; D is unclear. Germline assignment: CDR1 WNHNN and CDR2 SYGVQD (reference sequence). This CDR3 has 13 residues. The V end lost 6 bases, the J end lost 6 bases, and 11 bases lay between the germline ends. The CDR3 region has the DNA TGCGCCAGCAGCCCCTCCCTGCCCGGGGAGCTGTTTTTT. This translates into CASSPSLPGELFF.

This clonotype showed up just a few times. The chain combines TRBV29-1 with TRBJ2-4; TRBD2 is a possible D gene (6 bases). The CDR3 is 13 residues long. Germline values: CDR1 SQVTM, CDR2 ANQGSEA. Trimming pared 1 base from V and 6 bases from J, leaving 10 bases between. This CDR3 reads CSVEVLAGNIQYF. CDR3 DNA sequence: TGCAGCGTTGAAGTACTAGCTGGAAACATTCAGTACTTC.

Turning to this clonotype: Mismatch with germline at one junction end may stem from a read error. The chain has TRBV6-2 or TRBV6-3 and TRBJ2-2; 7 nucleotides align to TRBD2. Germline CDR1 and CDR2: MNHEY and SVGEGT. This CDR3 is built from 12 residues. CDR3 in amino acids: CAGSQLAGELFF. The CDR3 nucleotides are TGTGCCGGCAGCCAACTAGCGGGGGAGCTGTTTTTT.

The chain carries TRBV19 and TRBJ1-1; TRBD1 might be the D (5 bases). V was trimmed by 4 bases and J by 3 bases, leaving 12 bases between them. This CDR3 region has 14 residues. From germline, CDR1 is LNHDA and CDR2 SQIVND (reference sequence). The CDR3 region has the DNA TGTGCCAGTAGTACTGAGGGGCCGGACACTGAAGCTTTCTTT. Its translation is CASSTEGPDTEAFF.